The rows below give T cell receptor beta chains drawn from one sample of a study of T cells in Graves' hyperthyroidism and ophthalmopathy. TCRdb itself ran the multiplex PCR reads through MiXCR, one entry per CDR3 protein. The table lists 100,000 to 140,000 distinct CDR3 sequences, roughly 15% of them singletons. The sample was blood. These TCRs come from a woman in her 50s with Graves' hyperthyroidism. The CDR3 runs from the conserved cysteine through the conserved F or W. A D gene is named only where the DNA matches it firmly. For some rows the clone size is stated as once, few or many, or as a class when expanded; others skip it.

CDR3 | DNA | V | size | J | D
CSATYMPDGPYGYTF | TGCAGTGCTACCTATATGCCGGACGGACCCTATGGCTACACCTTC | TRBV20-1 | many | TRBJ1-2 | NA
CASSLRAASHNEQFF | TGTGCCAGCAGCTTAAGAGCCGCTAGCCACAATGAGCAGTTCTTC | TRBV7-6 | many | TRBJ2-1 | NA
CASRETSGIYTGELFF | TGTGCCAGCAGGGAGACTAGCGGGATCTACACCGGGGAGCTGTTTTTT | TRBV28 | many | TRBJ2-2 | TRBD2
CASIKSGTGNNEQFF | TGTGCCAGCATCAAATCCGGGACAGGGAACAATGAGCAGTTCTTC | TRBV27 | many | TRBJ2-1 | TRBD1
CASSSGTGVNEKLFF | TGTGCCAGCAGCTCCGGGACAGGGGTTAATGAAAAACTGTTTTTT | TRBV11-2 | many | TRBJ1-4 | TRBD1
CASSLAWTSGVTTDTQYF | TGTGCCAGCAGCTTAGCATGGACTAGCGGGGTCACCACAGATACGCAGTATTTT | TRBV7-9 | once | TRBJ2-3 | TRBD2
CASSYSEGAIQQFF | TGTGCCAGCAGTTACTCGGAGGGGGCGATCCAGCAGTTCTTC | TRBV6-6 | many | TRBJ2-1 | NA
CASSLYPQDYEQYF | TGTGCCAGCAGTTTATATCCCCAAGACTACGAGCAGTACTTC | TRBV12-3/TRBV12-4 | many | TRBJ2-7 | NA
CASSPRRDRAGWGSPLHF | TGTGCCAGCAGTCCCCGGCGGGACAGGGCCGGTTGGGGTTCACCCCTCCACTTT | TRBV27 | many | TRBJ1-6 | TRBD1
CASSQEGGPNTGELFF | TGCGCCAGCAGCCAGGAGGGAGGCCCGAACACCGGGGAGCTGTTTTTT | TRBV5-1 | many | TRBJ2-2 | NA
CASSVLAGGPDEQFF | TGTGCCAGCAGTGTCCTAGCGGGAGGGCCGGATGAGCAGTTCTTC | TRBV6-1 | NA | TRBJ2-1 | TRBD2
CASSSSSGDSYEQYF | TGTGCCAGCAGCTCATCCAGCGGAGATTCCTACGAGCAGTACTTC | TRBV9 | many | TRBJ2-7 | NA
CSATSGTSGRWADTQYF | TGCAGTGCCACATCCGGGACTAGCGGGAGGTGGGCCGATACGCAGTATTTT | TRBV20-1 | many | TRBJ2-3 | TRBD2
CASSRSTYEQYF | TGTGCCAGCAGCCGCAGTACATACGAGCAGTACTTC | TRBV7-2 | NA | TRBJ2-7 | NA
CSVEQGDSYEQYF | TGCAGCGTTGAACAGGGGGATTCCTACGAGCAGTACTTC | TRBV29-1 | many | TRBJ2-7 | TRBD1
CASSVGQDVGELFF | TGTGCCAGCAGTGTGGGACAGGACGTCGGGGAGCTGTTTTTT | TRBV25-1 | many | TRBJ2-2 | TRBD1
CASSQDRGGSDEQFF | TGTGCCAGCAGCCAAGATCGTGGGGGTTCGGATGAGCAGTTCTTC | TRBV3-1 | many | TRBJ2-1 | NA
CASSARVLTYNEQFF | TGTGCCAGCAGTGCGAGGGTTTTGACCTACAATGAGCAGTTCTTC | TRBV2 | NA | TRBJ2-1 | NA
CASSQAPLGLAGLNEQFF | TGCGCCAGCAGCCAAGCCCCTCTGGGACTAGCGGGACTTAACGAGCAGTTCTTC | TRBV4-1 | NA | TRBJ2-1 | TRBD2
CASSHEGTEEAFF | TGTGCCAGCAGCCATGAGGGAACAGAGGAAGCTTTCTTT | TRBV3-1 | many | TRBJ1-1 | NA
CASRPARGTYEQYF | TGCGCCAGCAGACCTGCGCGGGGCACCTACGAGCAGTACTTC | TRBV5-1 | many | TRBJ2-7 | NA
CASSFGTSTYEQYF | TGTGCCAGTAGTTTCGGGACGTCTACCTACGAGCAGTACTTC | TRBV19 | many | TRBJ2-7 | NA
CASSHNLDRGETEAFF | TGTGCCAGTAGCCATAACCTGGACAGGGGAGAAACTGAAGCTTTCTTT | TRBV19 | NA | TRBJ1-1 | TRBD1
CASSMGQNQPQHF | TGTGCCAGCTCGATGGGACAGAATCAGCCCCAGCATTTT | TRBV2 | NA | TRBJ1-5 | TRBD1
CSAYTEFKAFF | TGCAGTGCCTACACCGAGTTTAAAGCTTTCTTT | TRBV20-1 | many | TRBJ1-1 | NA
CASSLMSSSSYNEQFF | TGTGCCAGTAGTCTGATGAGTTCGAGCTCCTACAATGAGCAGTTCTTC | TRBV19 | few | TRBJ2-1 | NA
CASSRGLAGVFNEQFF | TGTGCCAGCAGTCGAGGACTAGCGGGAGTCTTCAATGAGCAGTTCTTC | TRBV28 | NA | TRBJ2-1 | TRBD2
CASSPLGIHEQYF | TGTGCCAGCAGCCCCCTAGGGATCCACGAGCAGTACTTC | TRBV11-2 | many | TRBJ2-7 | NA
CASSSWGEQFF | TGTGCCAGCAGCTCATGGGGGGAGCAGTTCTTC | TRBV11-2 | many | TRBJ2-1 | NA
CASSLFWTSGPSYNEQFF | TGTGCCAGCAGTTTATTCTGGACTAGCGGTCCTTCCTACAATGAGCAGTTCTTC | TRBV28 | many | TRBJ2-1 | TRBD2
CASSPSGGGNEQFF | TGTGCCAGCAGCCCTAGCGGGGGGGGCAATGAGCAGTTCTTC | TRBV7-9 | NA | TRBJ2-1 | TRBD2
CASSLAQAGSYNEQFF | TGCGCCAGCAGCTTGGCACAGGCTGGATCCTACAATGAGCAGTTCTTC | TRBV5-1 | many | TRBJ2-1 | NA
CASKRGDEQYF | TGTGCCAGCAAGAGGGGAGACGAGCAGTACTTC | TRBV3-1 | NA | TRBJ2-7 | NA
CASSSGTRVNEQFF | TGTGCCAGCAGCTCCGGGACTAGGGTCAATGAGCAGTTCTTC | TRBV7-3 | NA | TRBJ2-1 | TRBD2
CASSSGEQASGANVLTF | TGCGCCAGCAGCTCAGGGGAGCAGGCGTCTGGGGCCAACGTCCTGACTTTC | TRBV5-1 | many | TRBJ2-6 | NA
CASSLVRSDTQYF | TGTGCCAGCAGCTTAGTTCGGTCAGATACGCAGTATTTT | TRBV7-9 | many | TRBJ2-3 | NA
CAIRTDRGPATQYF | TGTGCCATCAGGACGGACAGGGGCCCAGCTACGCAGTATTTT | TRBV10-3 | many | TRBJ2-3 | TRBD1
CASSYTLYEQYF | TGTGCCAGCAGTTACACACTCTACGAGCAGTACTTC | TRBV6-9 | NA | TRBJ2-7 | NA
CASSSLASQPQHF | TGTGCCAGCAGTTCCTTAGCAAGTCAGCCCCAGCATTTT | TRBV6-2/TRBV6-3 | few | TRBJ1-5 | NA
CASSREGSSPGELFF | TGTGCCAGCAGCAGGGAGGGCTCCTCTCCCGGGGAGCTGTTTTTT | TRBV11-2 | many | TRBJ2-2 | TRBD2
CSTSSASGGIQDTQYF | TGCAGTACTAGTTCGGCTAGCGGGGGGATACAAGATACCCAGTACTTC | TRBV20-1 | NA | TRBJ2-5 | TRBD2
CSAPGTGTSGYNEQFF | TGCAGTGCCCCCGGGACCGGGACTAGCGGATACAATGAGCAGTTCTTC | TRBV20-1 | many | TRBJ2-1 | TRBD2